One sample yielded the 10 T cell receptor beta chains listed below, sequenced in a study of cytomegalovirus exposure and HLA in healthy donors. Use of 60 Vbeta and 13 Jbeta primers characterized the PCR. The protocol was immunoSEQ multiplex PCR, while the TCRdb copy is restricted to in-frame clones and leaves out a portion. The data hold 100,000 to 150,000 clones, with almost 80% observed a single time. Specimen: PBMCs. The receptors derive from a female donor in good health and CMV-seronegative.

J is TRBJ1-1 and V is TRBV19; 9 nucleotides match TRBD1. Trimming removed 6 bases from V and 6 bases from J; junction bases left unmatched: 8. Germline V CDR1 and CDR2: LNHDA, SQIVND (reference sequence). The CDR3 has 14 residues. CDR3 DNA sequence: TGTGCCAGTAGGACCGACAGGGGGAGCCCTGAAGCTTTCTTT. It codes for CASRTDRGSPEAFF.

The chain uses TRBV9 and TRBJ1-1, with TRBD1 matching over 10 bases. This CDR3 is 19 amino acids long. J lost 1 base, V lost 6 bases, and 18 bases had no gene match. Germline CDR1 SGDLS, CDR2 YYNGEE. In nucleotides, the CDR3 is TGTGCCAGCACCAAGTCGGGACAGGGGATTGGTTTGGGGAACACTGAAGCTTTCTTT. It yields the protein CASTKSGQGIGLGNTEAFF.

The rearrangement links TRBV2 to TRBJ2-7; TRBD1 might be the D (6 bases). V was clipped by 7 bases and J by 6 bases, with 19 bases between them. The CDR3 is made up of 14 amino acids. Germline loops: CDR1 SNHLY, CDR2 FYNNEI. The CDR3 protein is CASITQGTVGEQYF. As DNA, the CDR3 is TGTGCCAGCATTACACAGGGTACGGTCGGCGAGCAGTACTTC. The full variable domain, its missing parts supplied by reference TRBV2 and TRBJ2-7, is EPEVTQTPSHQVTQMGQEVILRCVPISNHLYFYWYRQILGQKVEFLVSFYNNEISEKSEIFDDQFSVERPDGSNFTLKIRSTKLEDSAMYFCASITQGTVGEQYFGPGTRLTVT.

This CDR3 reads CASSFGVMNTEAFF. CDR3 sequence (DNA): TGTGCCAGCAGTTTCGGGGTCATGAACACTGAAGCTTTCTTT. The chain recombines TRBV27 with TRBJ1-1; no clear D. The CDR3 length is 14 residues. Trimming removed 3 bases from V and 0 bases from J, with 8 bases in between. Germline CDR1 and CDR2: MNHEY and SMNVEV (reference sequence).

This clone was counted a single time. This chain links TRBV18 with TRBJ2-7; TRBD1 might be the D (5 bases). This CDR3 region has 13 residues. Deletions cut 5 bases from V and 1 base from J, with 9 bases between. Germline CDR1 KGHSH, CDR2 LQKENI. This CDR3 is CASSDRQSYEQYF. In nucleotides, the CDR3 is TGTGCCAGCTCAGATCGACAGTCCTACGAGCAGTACTTC.

This clone was recorded only once. The chain links TRBV7-6 to TRBJ2-7; 9 bases are a match to TRBD1. V lost 3 bases to trimming and J lost 4 bases; unmatched junction nucleotides: 7. The CDR3 is 15 residues long. Per the germline V gene, CDR1 is SGHVS and CDR2 is FNYEAQ. CDR3 residues: CASSFGTGKAYEQYF. In DNA form, the CDR3 reads TGTGCCAGCAGCTTTGGGACAGGGAAGGCTTACGAGCAGTACTTC.

The chain is built from TRBV5-1 and TRBJ1-2, with 7 positions matching TRBD1. This CDR3 comprises 14 residues. Germline V CDR1 and CDR2: SGHRS, YFSETQ. V lost 0 bases to trimming and J lost 5 bases; unmatched junction nucleotides: 4. The CDR3 sequence: CASSLETGFYGYTF. CDR3 bases: TGCGCCAGCAGCTTGGAGACAGGGTTTTATGGCTACACCTTC.

The genes are TRBV5-1 and TRBJ2-5, with D possibly matching TRBD1 (6 bases). The V gene lost 4 bases and the J gene lost 2 bases, with 9 bases spanning the gap. In germline, CDR1 is SGHRS, CDR2 YFSETQ. This CDR3 is built from 13 residues. Here the CDR3 reads CASSQRGQETQYF. Written as DNA, the CDR3 is TGCGCCAGCAGCCAGAGGGGGCAAGAGACCCAGTACTTC.

Written as DNA, the CDR3 is TGTGCCTGGGGCGCCTCAGGGACAGCACAAGAGACCCAGTACTTC. It specifies CAWGASGTAQETQYF. The chain couples TRBV30 to TRBJ2-5; 7 nucleotides match TRBD1. Germline CDR1 GTSNPN, CDR2 SVGIG (reference sequence). CDR3 size: 15 residues. The V and J ends lost 5 bases and 2 bases, in that order; junction bases with no gene match: 11.

The rearrangement links TRBV27 to TRBJ1-3; tentatively, D is TRBD1 (5 bases). Germline loops: CDR1 MNHEY, CDR2 SMNVEV (reference sequence). The CDR3 extends over 14 amino acids. The V end lost 5 bases, the J end lost 2 bases, and 10 bases lay between the germline ends. CDR3 nucleotides: TGTGCCAGCAGTGGGGCTGGACCTGGAAACACCATATATTTT. The encoded protein is CASSGAGPGNTIYF.